This entry concerns a single TCR beta chain. Its specificity is not known. The sample comes from a study of post-analysis software for immune sequencing data. Study-level findings and limits: Samples from a shared batch, those prepared together, strongly co-clustered by F measure. Controls' normalized Chao1 diversity significantly exceeded that of multiple sclerosis patients. Elevated frequency relative to controls characterized four or five TRBV segments in patients, TRBV5-6, TRBV5-1 and TRBV20-1 among them.

cDNA libraries for TCR beta contained unique molecular identifiers. T cells numbering about 0.95 to 10 million gave rise to roughly 0.5 million cDNA molecules. TCRdb reanalysed the PCR reads using MiXCR and keeps one entry per CDR3 protein. This table has about 460,000 distinct CDR3 sequences, under 55% appearing once. The CDR3 has 17 residues. What was sequenced was blood. The sequence was collected from a girl between 10 and 17 years old with multiple sclerosis. The rearrangement links TRBV21-1 to TRBJ1-6; the table's D gene call, TRBD1, was not cross checked with the DNA. TRBV21-1 constitutes a pseudogene. As DNA, the CDR3 is TGTGCCAGCAGCGGTCGGACAGGGAGGCCCTATAATTCACCCCTCCACTTT. Its translation: CASSGRTGRPYNSPLHF.